A selection of T cell receptor beta chains follows, all from one sample in a study of cytomegalovirus exposure and HLA in healthy donors. TCRdb's table, derived via immunoSEQ multiplex PCR, lists solely in-frame clones and lacks some. The profile shows 100,000 to 150,000 clones, 81% of them singletons. The specimen sequenced was PBMCs. The receptors derive from a man between 18 and 29 years old in good health and CMV-seropositive. Both conserved end residues are part of each CDR3. D genes are given only for firm matches. The size field is filled for only some rows; it gives once, few, many or a size class.

cdr3_nt,cdr3_aa,v_call,j_call,cdr3_length,d_call,clone_size
TGCGCCAGCAGTTTACGGACAGGGAACACTGAAGCTTTCTTT,CASSLRTGNTEAFF,TRBV5-1,TRBJ1-1,14,TRBD1,-
TGCGCCAGCAGGACCGGGACAGGGGTCGAGGGCACTGAAGCTTTCTTT,CASRTGTGVEGTEAFF,TRBV5-1,TRBJ1-1,16,TRBD1,-
TGTGCCAGCAGCCGCCCTAATGGGGCTCAAGGCTACACCTTC,CASSRPNGAQGYTF,TRBV11-2,TRBJ1-2,14,-,few
TGTGCCAGCAGCTCCCACAGGGATACGCAGTATTTT,CASSSHRDTQYF,TRBV7-9,TRBJ2-3,12,-,few
TGCGCCAGCAGCTCCGGGAGTGTCTACGAGCAGTACTTC,CASSSGSVYEQYF,TRBV5-1,TRBJ2-7,13,-,-
TGTGCCAGCAGGCCGATGGGACAGGGTAACTACGAGCAGTACTTC,CASRPMGQGNYEQYF,TRBV27,TRBJ2-7,15,TRBD1,few
TGTGCCAGTAGTATATCGCACTCCCCGGGACTAGCGGGGATGCGCTACGAGCAGTACTTC,CASSISHSPGLAGMRYEQYF,TRBV19,TRBJ2-7,20,TRBD2,-
TGCGCCAGCAGCTCCGGGACTAGCGGGAGGATGCGGGAGACCCAGTACTTC,CASSSGTSGRMRETQYF,TRBV5-1,TRBJ2-5,17,TRBD2,-
TGCGCCAGCAGCCGTGGGGGGTTCAGGGTGCCCTACGAGCAGTACTTC,CASSRGGFRVPYEQYF,TRBV5-1,TRBJ2-7,16,-,-
TGTGCCAGCAGCCCATACTATTGGGACTCCTCCCAAGAGACCCAGTACTTC,CASSPYYWDSSQETQYF,TRBV7-9,TRBJ2-5,17,-,-
TGTGCCAGCAGCTTAGCGAAGGGAGCAGGTCAAGAGACCCAGTACTTC,CASSLAKGAGQETQYF,TRBV7-2,TRBJ2-5,16,-,-
TGTGCCAGCAAGGGACTAGCGGGAATGGATACGCAGTATTTT,CASKGLAGMDTQYF,TRBV2,TRBJ2-3,14,TRBD2,-